The 23 T cell receptor beta chains given below trace back to one sample, sequenced in a study of OX40 agonist ivuxolimab in advanced cancers. Library preparation employed the immunoSEQ multiplex PCR assay. The table comes from immuneACCESS by way of TCRdb, which keeps in-frame sequences with V and J called. Part of the clones is missing from these tables; in studies checked, under half for an unresolved V gene and the rest for unknown reasons. In all, the sample holds around 46,000 clones, and 75% to 90% of those were seen once. Over 9.5% of the sample belongs to the ten largest clones. The sample consisted of CD4+ or CD8+ T cells sorted from blood, taken in a trial of the OX40 agonist ivuxolimab. These receptors came from an adult with an advanced solid tumor such as melanoma, head and neck, liver or kidney cancer.

The V and J genes are TRBV4-1 and TRBJ2-1, with 10 bases that match TRBD2. Germline values: CDR1 MGHRA, CDR2 YSYEKL. The CDR3 loop spans 17 amino acids. After removal of 0 bases from V and 3 bases from J, the junction contained 5 bases not matched to a gene. Here the CDR3 DNA reads TGCGCCAGCAGCCAAGACTCAGCGGGAGGGTTCTACAATGAGCAGTTCTTC. This translates into CASSQDSAGGFYNEQFF.

The V call is TRBV4-3, the J call TRBJ1-5, with no clear D. The CDR3 is made up of 15 amino acids. CDR1 and CDR2 (germline): LGHNA, YSLEER. V was shortened by 1 base and J by 3 bases, with 10 bases between the two germline ends. For the CDR3, the DNA is TGCGCCAGCAGCCAAGTGTCGGGGTTCAATCAGCCCCAGCATTTT. Amino acid sequence: CASSQVSGFNQPQHF.

The V call is TRBV7-9, the J call TRBJ2-7; D unresolved. Between the trimmed V and J ends, which lost 6 bases and 3 bases, there was a span of 12 bases. The V gene's germline CDR1 is SEHNR and CDR2 FQNEAQ (reference sequence). The length of the CDR3 is 13 residues. CDR3 loop: CASSSWTDYEQYF. The CDR3 nucleotides are TGTGCCAGCAGTTCCTGGACGGACTACGAGCAGTACTTC.

The gene calls are TRBV2 and TRBJ2-4; no definite D call. The CDR3 runs 14 residues. In germline, CDR1 is SNHLY, CDR2 FYNNEI. The germline V and J ends were trimmed by 6 bases and 0 bases, with 9 bases remaining between them. This CDR3 reads CASRDTGAKNIQYF. In DNA, the CDR3 is TGTGCCAGCAGGGATACTGGAGCCAAAAACATTCAGTACTTC.

This CDR3 is CASSGKRELYF. In nucleotides, the CDR3 is TGTGCCAGCAGCGGTAAGCGGGAGCTTTACTTC. V and J are TRBV9 and TRBJ2-5; 8 bases align to TRBD2. The CDR3 extends over 11 amino acids. The V segment lost 3 bases and the J segment 14 bases; nucleotides outside the gene matches: 6. Germline lookup yields CDR1 SGDLS and CDR2 YYNGEE. The full variable domain, its missing parts supplied by reference TRBV9 and TRBJ2-5, is DSGVTQTPKHLITATGQRVTLRCSPRSGDLSVYWYQQSLDQGLQFLIQYYNGEERAKGNILERFSAQQFPDLHSELNLSSLELGDSALYFCASSGKRELYFGPGTRLLVL.

The chain carries TRBV5-1 and TRBJ1-1; 8 bases line up with TRBD1. Germline V CDR1 and CDR2: SGHRS, YFSETQ. With V trimmed by 4 bases and J by 7 bases, 12 bases remained unmatched. The CDR3 contains 15 residues. CDR3 in amino acids: CASSALGQVVDEAFF. DNA of the CDR3: TGCGCCAGCAGCGCACTGGGACAGGTCGTAGATGAAGCTTTCTTT.

This chain uses TRBV29-1 with TRBJ2-7; 9 bases fit TRBD1. CDR1 is SQVTM and CDR2 is ANQGSEA in the germline V gene. The CDR3 contains 15 residues. The J segment lost 2 bases and the V segment lost 5 bases, leaving 10 bases of the junction unmatched. DNA of the CDR3: TGCAGCGTTATAGTAATAGGGACAGGGCCCTACGAGCAGTACTTC. Its protein product is CSVIVIGTGPYEQYF.

The rearrangement uses TRBV6-5 and TRBJ2-7, with D hard to call. CDR3 size: 11 residues. The V end lost 7 bases, the J end lost 0 bases, and 4 bases lay between the germline ends. CDR1 is MNHEY and CDR2 is SVGAGI in the germline V gene. CDR3 sequence (DNA): TGTGCCAGCACCCACTCCTACGAGCAGTACTTC. This codes for CASTHSYEQYF.

J is TRBJ2-2 and V is TRBV9; TRBD2 aligns across 8 bases. The V gene's germline CDR1 is SGDLS and CDR2 YYNGEE. Trimming cost V 5 bases and J 0 bases; bases outside gene matches: 6. The CDR3 is 16 residues long. DNA of the CDR3: TGTGCCAGCAGGGCATCAGCGGGAGCGAACACCGGGGAGCTGTTTTTT. This codes for CASRASAGANTGELFF.

The CDR3 region is CGASTSGIVYEQYF. As DNA, the CDR3 is TGTGGAGCTTCTACTAGCGGGATTGTCTACGAGCAGTACTTC. The V gene is TRBV28, the J gene TRBJ2-7, with 10 bases matching TRBD2. Germline V gene lookup returns CDR1 MDHEN and CDR2 SYDVKM. The length of the CDR3 is 14 residues. Looking up the rest from reference TRBV28 and TRBJ2-7 gives the full variable domain: DVKVTQSSRYLVKRTGEKVFLECVQDMDHENMFWYRQDPGLGLRLIYFSYDVKMKEKGDIPEGYSVSREKKERFSLILESASTNQTSMYLCGASTSGIVYEQYFGPGTRLTVT.

This chain uses TRBV5-4 with TRBJ2-3; D call uncertain. Germline V gene lookup returns CDR1 SGHNT and CDR2 YYREEE (reference sequence). This CDR3 region has 20 residues. Trimming cost V 0 bases and J 0 bases, with 23 bases left between them. CDR3 residues: CASSLVGGLELAPSTDTQYF. For the CDR3, the DNA is TGTGCCAGCAGCTTGGTCGGTGGCCTCGAGCTGGCCCCTAGCACAGATACGCAGTATTTT.

This clone was observed once. The V gene is TRBV7-9, the J gene TRBJ2-7; D ambiguous. Trimming removed 0 bases at V and 0 bases at J, with 9 bases between. The germline CDR1 and CDR2 sequences are SEHNR and FQNEAQ (reference sequence). The CDR3 consists of 15 residues. CDR3 sequence (DNA): TGTGCCAGCAGCTTAGCGGGATCAAGCTCCTACGAGCAGTACTTC. Encoded protein: CASSLAGSSSYEQYF.

This sequence joins TRBV7-9 and TRBJ2-1, with D perhaps being TRBD1 or TRBD2 (6 bases each). In germline, CDR1 is SEHNR, CDR2 FQNEAQ (reference sequence). This CDR3 is 15 amino acids long. V lost 4 bases, J lost 0 bases, and 10 bases lay in between. The CDR3 loop reads CASSSPGASYNEQFF. In nucleotides, the CDR3 is TGTGCCAGCAGCTCCCCGGGGGCCTCCTACAATGAGCAGTTCTTC.

This clone was recorded only once. The chain uses TRBV28 and TRBJ2-6; D perhaps matches TRBD2 (5 bases). This CDR3 comprises 15 residues. V shed 10 bases and J shed 2 bases, with 15 bases lying between them. Germline V gene lookup returns CDR1 MDHEN and CDR2 SYDVKM. For the CDR3, the DNA is TGTGCCACAACCCGGGGATTGGCTGGGGCCAACGTCCTGACTTTC. This codes for CATTRGLAGANVLTF.

V gene TRBV6-5 combines with J gene TRBJ2-4, with D possibly being TRBD1 (5 bases). V lost 6 bases and J lost 0, with 9 bases in between. Germline-derived CDR1 and CDR2 are MNHEY and SVGAGI. The length of the CDR3 is 14 residues. The CDR3 spells CASSSGLAKNIQYF. DNA of the CDR3: TGTGCCAGCAGCTCAGGGTTAGCCAAAAACATTCAGTACTTC.

CDR3 sequence: CASSQDHLDYGYTF. The CDR3 DNA follows: TGCGCCAGCAGCCAAGATCATTTGGACTATGGCTACACCTTC. The J gene is TRBJ1-2, the V gene TRBV4-1; D is uncertain. V was trimmed by 0 bases and J by 3 bases, leaving 8 bases between them. The CDR3 has 14 residues. From germline, CDR1 is MGHRA and CDR2 YSYEKL.

This clone was detected once. V is TRBV10-1 and J is TRBJ1-3; no clear D gene. Germline CDR1 is WNHNN and CDR2 is SYGVQD (reference sequence). This CDR3 has 14 residues. With 11 bases removed from V and 5 bases from J, the gap between germline ends came to 19 bases. For the CDR3, the DNA is TGCGCCGGGTTCTTTCGGACCCACCGAAACACCATATATTTT. Protein product: CAGFFRTHRNTIYF.

This chain connects TRBV11-3 to TRBJ2-3; D could derive from TRBD1 or TRBD2 (5 bases each). The germline CDR1 and CDR2 sequences are SGHNT and YENEEA. This CDR3 has 15 amino acids. V gave up 4 bases and J gave up 2 bases, with 13 bases separating them. CDR3 DNA: TGTGCCAGCAGCTCCCGGGACGGAGTCACAGATACGCAGTATTTT. This codes for CASSSRDGVTDTQYF.

The chain has TRBV9 and TRBJ2-3; a weak D match, TRBD2 (6 bases). Germline assignment: CDR1 SGDLS and CDR2 YYNGEE. V dropped 2 bases and J dropped 1 base, with 14 bases sitting between them. CDR3 length: 16 residues. CDR3 in amino acids: CASSVENGGGTDTQYF. The CDR3 region has the DNA TGTGCCAGCAGCGTGGAAAACGGGGGAGGCACAGATACGCAGTATTTT.

The chain carries TRBV6-5 and TRBJ2-3; D call uncertain. This CDR3 region has 15 residues. With 0 bases removed from V and 0 bases from J, the gap between germline ends came to 7 bases. The germline V gene encodes CDR1 MNHEY and CDR2 SVGAGI. The DNA for the CDR3 is TGTGCCAGCAGTTACTCAGAGAGTAGCACAGATACGCAGTATTTT. This sequence encodes CASSYSESSTDTQYF.

The rearrangement links TRBV10-3 to TRBJ2-1, with TRBD1 as a possible D gene (6 bases). Deletions cut 0 bases from V and 3 bases from J, with 9 bases between. Germline loops: CDR1 ENHRY, CDR2 SYGVKD. The CDR3 contains 15 residues. The CDR3 sequence: CAISESGTLYNEQFF. CDR3 coding DNA: TGTGCCATCAGTGAGTCTGGGACACTCTACAATGAGCAGTTCTTC.

The rearrangement links TRBV19 to TRBJ2-7; 10 nucleotides line up with TRBD1. The length of the CDR3 is 19 residues. V lost 0 bases and J lost 4; bases outside the gene matches: 15. The germline V gene encodes CDR1 LNHDA and CDR2 SQIVND (reference sequence). The CDR3 nucleotides read TGTGCCAGTAGTATAGACCTTCACGGACCGGGACAGGGGTCGTACGAGCAGTACTTC. It yields the protein CASSIDLHGPGQGSYEQYF.

V is TRBV19 and J is TRBJ1-5, with D perhaps TRBD1 (6 bases). Trimming pared 3 bases from V and 0 bases from J, leaving 9 bases between. The CDR3 spans 15 residues. Germline CDR1 is LNHDA and CDR2 is SQIVND (reference sequence). CDR3 sequence (DNA): TGTGCCAGTAGTATCGGGACATTTAGCAATCAGCCCCAGCATTTT. This gives the protein CASSIGTFSNQPQHF.